This is a list of T cell receptor beta chains from one sample in a study of cytomegalovirus exposure and HLA in healthy donors. Repertoires were generated with immunoSEQ multiplex PCR, while TCRdb's copy carries only in-frame clones and drops some. This sample has roughly 100,000 clones, with 10% found just once. Sequenced sample: PBMCs. Receptor source: a man in his forties or fifties in good health and CMV-seropositive. Each CDR3 is given with its conserved first and last residue. A D gene is named only where the DNA matches it firmly. Clone size is not always given. Where it is, it says once, few, many or a class for expanded clones.

D | size | J | V | CDR3 | DNA
TRBD2 | NA | TRBJ2-7 | TRBV7-2 | CASSLSGRDSYEQYF | TGTGCCAGCAGCTTAAGCGGGAGGGACTCCTACGAGCAGTACTTC
NA | NA | TRBJ1-2 | TRBV19 | CASSIDGGAQNYGYTF | TGTGCCAGTAGTATAGATGGAGGGGCGCAGAACTATGGCTACACCTTC
TRBD2 | few | TRBJ2-4 | TRBV4-1 | CASSRTGLAGGPGENAKNIQYF | TGCGCCAGCAGCCGTACTGGACTAGCGGGAGGGCCGGGGGAAAACGCCAAAAACATTCAGTACTTC
NA | NA | TRBJ2-7 | TRBV6-5 | CASSYSPGANEQYF | TGTGCCAGCAGTTACTCGCCTGGGGCTAACGAGCAGTACTTC
TRBD2 | many | TRBJ2-3 | TRBV4-2 | CASSQEGREGRDTQYF | TGTGCCAGCAGCCAAGAAGGGCGGGAGGGGCGAGATACGCAGTATTTT
NA | few | TRBJ2-7 | TRBV6-1 | CASTAFAATYEQYF | TGTGCCAGCACCGCTTTCGCGGCCACCTACGAGCAGTACTTC
TRBD1 | NA | TRBJ2-7 | TRBV7-6 | CASSFDTGQAYEQYF | TGTGCCAGCAGCTTCGATACCGGACAGGCCTACGAGCAGTACTTC
TRBD2 | NA | TRBJ2-1 | TRBV7-3 | CASSSTSGSGDEQFF | TGTGCCAGCAGCTCCACTAGCGGGAGTGGCGATGAGCAGTTCTTC
NA | NA | TRBJ2-4 | TRBV30 | CAWSVGHGNIQYF | TGTGCCTGGAGTGTAGGACACGGGAACATTCAGTACTTC
NA | few | TRBJ2-2 | TRBV27 | CASSSPEGANTGELFF | TGTGCCAGCAGCTCTCCGGAGGGTGCGAACACCGGGGAGCTGTTTTTT
NA | NA | TRBJ2-1 | TRBV28 | CASSLMRGSYNEQFF | TGTGCCAGCAGTTTAATGCGGGGCTCCTACAATGAGCAGTTCTTC
TRBD1 | NA | TRBJ1-2 | TRBV29-1 | CSAAEGGAELYGYTF | TGCAGCGCCGCGGAAGGGGGCGCCGAACTTTATGGCTACACCTTC
TRBD1 | NA | TRBJ2-7 | TRBV23-1 | CASKENGTGRPYEQYF | TGCGCCAGCAAAGAGAACGGGACAGGGAGGCCCTACGAGCAGTACTTC
NA | NA | TRBJ1-2 | TRBV19 | CASSITRSYGYTF | TGTGCCAGTAGTATCACACGGAGCTATGGCTACACCTTC
NA | few | TRBJ2-7 | TRBV6-6 | CASTPSDRSYEQYF | TGTGCCAGCACTCCTTCCGACAGATCCTACGAGCAGTACTTC
NA | many | TRBJ1-4 | TRBV11-2 | CASSLQGSNEKLFF | TGTGCCAGCAGCTTGCAGGGCAGTAATGAAAAACTGTTTTTT
TRBD1 | NA | TRBJ1-2 | TRBV28 | CASRSGTAYGYTF | TGTGCCAGCAGGTCCGGGACAGCCTATGGCTACACCTTC
NA | NA | TRBJ1-2 | TRBV28 | CASSSRGHWGYTF | TGTGCCAGCAGTTCGCGGGGCCACTGGGGCTACACCTTC
TRBD2 | NA | TRBJ2-7 | TRBV2 | CASIGASGRLGYEQYF | TGTGCCAGCATCGGGGCTAGCGGGAGATTGGGGTACGAGCAGTACTTC
TRBD2 | NA | TRBJ2-7 | TRBV28 | CASSSGGVRYEQYF | TGTGCCAGCAGCTCTGGGGGGGTTAGGTACGAGCAGTACTTC
NA | NA | TRBJ2-7 | TRBV10-2 | CASRSLTVYEQYF | TGCGCCAGCAGAAGCCTTACAGTGTACGAGCAGTACTTC
TRBD1 | NA | TRBJ1-5 | TRBV28 | CASRRTGARQPQHF | TGTGCCAGCAGAAGAACAGGGGCGAGGCAGCCCCAGCATTTT
TRBD2 | few | TRBJ2-5 | TRBV4-3 | CASSGGRAQIDQETQYF | TGCGCCAGCAGTGGCGGGAGGGCCCAGATAGACCAGGAGACCCAGTACTTC
TRBD1 | few | TRBJ1-1 | TRBV7-6 | CASSTPGQAVVNTEAFF | TGTGCCAGCAGCACTCCCGGACAGGCCGTTGTGAACACTGAAGCTTTCTTT
NA | few | TRBJ2-2 | TRBV7-9 | CASSVKGVTNTGELFF | TGTGCCAGCAGCGTAAAGGGAGTGACGAACACCGGGGAGCTGTTTTTT
NA | NA | TRBJ2-3 | TRBV28 | CASSSSKRFGTDTQYF | TGTGCCAGCAGTTCTTCCAAGCGGTTCGGCACAGATACGCAGTATTTT
NA | NA | TRBJ2-7 | TRBV28 | CASSSPEGWPPYEQYF | TGTGCCAGCAGTTCCCCGGAGGGTTGGCCCCCTTACGAGCAGTACTTC
NA | few | TRBJ1-3 | TRBV27 | CASSDEGAEGNTIYF | TGTGCCAGCAGCGACGAAGGGGCAGAAGGAAACACCATATATTTT
TRBD2 | NA | TRBJ2-2 | TRBV5-1 | CASSFGTSGSSGELFF | TGCGCCAGCAGCTTCGGGACTAGCGGGAGCTCGGGGGAGCTGTTTTTT
NA | few | TRBJ1-1 | TRBV4-2 | CASSQEYRLGTEAFF | TGTGCCAGCAGCCAAGAGTACAGGTTGGGCACTGAAGCTTTCTTT
NA | few | TRBJ2-3 | TRBV5-1 | CASSLEIDVDTQYF | TGCGCCAGCAGCTTGGAAATAGATGTAGATACGCAGTATTTT
NA | NA | TRBJ2-1 | TRBV6-5 | CASSYSPSNEQFF | TGTGCCAGCAGTTACTCCCCCAGCAATGAGCAGTTCTTC
NA | NA | TRBJ1-5 | TRBV6-1 | CASRGQFSNQPQHF | TGTGCCAGCAGAGGACAGTTTAGCAATCAGCCCCAGCATTTT
NA | many | TRBJ1-2 | TRBV25-1 | CASSEFGTSYGYTF | TGTGCCAGCAGTGAATTCGGGACATCCTATGGCTACACCTTC
NA | few | TRBJ1-1 | TRBV28 | CASSLLGGMNTEAFF | TGTGCCAGCAGTTTATTAGGCGGAATGAACACTGAAGCTTTCTTT
NA | NA | TRBJ1-5 | TRBV6-1 | CASSRDNQPQHF | TGTGCCAGCAGTCGAGACAATCAGCCCCAGCATTTT
NA | NA | TRBJ2-4 | TRBV27 | CASSSLGGSSQNIQYF | TGTGCCAGCAGTTCCCTGGGCGGATCTAGCCAAAACATTCAGTACTTC
TRBD1 | few | TRBJ1-1 | TRBV27 | CASSSYPGQGLDTEAFF | TGTGCCAGCAGTTCATACCCGGGACAGGGATTGGACACTGAAGCTTTCTTT
TRBD1 | few | TRBJ2-7 | TRBV6-5 | CASMRTGISYEQYF | TGTGCCAGCATGCGGACAGGGATTTCCTACGAGCAGTACTTC
NA | NA | TRBJ2-7 | TRBV5-4 | CASSNPDTLGEQYF | TGTGCCAGCAGCAACCCGGACACCTTAGGCGAGCAGTACTTC
NA | few | TRBJ2-7 | TRBV6-6 | CASSYDSTIYEQYF | TGTGCCAGCAGTTACGACAGTACCATTTACGAGCAGTACTTC
NA | few | TRBJ1-2 | TRBV5-4 | CASGLAGGRRGYTF | TGTGCCAGCGGCTTGGCCGGGGGAAGGCGCGGCTACACCTTC
NA | NA | TRBJ1-2 | TRBV4-3 | CASSQEGADGYGYTF | TGCGCCAGCAGCCAGGAAGGGGCGGACGGCTATGGCTACACCTTC
TRBD1 | NA | TRBJ1-6 | TRBV5-1 | CASSPSGQYNSPLHF | TGCGCCAGCAGCCCCTCGGGACAGTATAATTCACCCCTCCACTTT
TRBD2 | NA | TRBJ2-3 | TRBV7-9 | CASSLSTSADTQYF | TGTGCCAGCAGCCTGTCGACTAGCGCAGATACGCAGTATTTT
TRBD1 | NA | TRBJ1-2 | TRBV28 | CASSSRQGNYGYTF | TGTGCCAGCAGTTCTAGACAGGGAAACTATGGCTACACCTTC
TRBD2 | few | TRBJ2-5 | TRBV5-1 | CASSLLPEREGRETQYF | TGCGCCAGCAGCTTACTACCTGAGCGGGAGGGACGAGAGACCCAGTACTTC
TRBD1 | NA | TRBJ2-5 | TRBV7-9 | CASSPSTGFETQYF | TGTGCCAGCAGCCCGTCGACAGGGTTCGAGACCCAGTACTTC
TRBD1 | NA | TRBJ1-1 | TRBV6-5 | CASRTRGAAEAFF | TGTGCCAGCAGGACCAGGGGGGCCGCTGAAGCTTTCTTT
NA | many | TRBJ2-1 | TRBV6-6 | CASRDSKTNEQFF | TGTGCCAGCAGGGACTCGAAGACCAATGAGCAGTTCTTC
TRBD2 | NA | TRBJ2-1 | TRBV9 | CASSPRLADYNEQFF | TGTGCCAGCAGCCCCCGGCTAGCGGACTACAATGAGCAGTTCTTC
TRBD1 | few | TRBJ1-5 | TRBV19 | CASSIDGERGRWLGNQPQHF | TGTGCCAGTAGTATAGATGGTGAGAGGGGGCGCTGGTTGGGCAATCAGCCCCAGCATTTT